Listed below are T cell receptor beta chains from one sample, sequenced in a study of blood T cell repertoires in COVID-19. TCRdb keeps only in-frame clones here, not all; method: immunoSEQ multiplex PCR. In the table there are 75,000 to 100,000 clones, roughly four fifths of which are singletons. Sample: peripheral blood. Every receptor here comes from a man in his forties or fifties with active or convalescent COVID-19. The CDR3 runs from the conserved cysteine through the conserved F or W. The D gene is left open where the match is weak. Clone size is not always given. Where it is, it says once, few, many or a class for expanded clones.

cdr3_nt cdr3_aa v_call d_call j_call clone_size
TGCGCCAGCAGCTTGGGGGGCGGGGCGAACACCGGGGAGCTGTTTTTT CASSLGGGANTGELFF TRBV5-1 NA TRBJ2-2 NA
TGTGCCAGCCTCAATCAGGGGAGCTCTGGAAACACCATATATTTT CASLNQGSSGNTIYF TRBV5-5 NA TRBJ1-3 few
TGTGCCTTCCACAGGGGGCGAAATGAGCAGTTCTTC CAFHRGRNEQFF TRBV30 TRBD1 TRBJ2-1 NA
TGTGCCTGGAGCCCAGGGACAGTAGGGAACATTCAGTACTTC CAWSPGTVGNIQYF TRBV30 TRBD1 TRBJ2-4 NA
TGTGCCAGCAGCTTAGTCAGGGGGCCACTATACGAGCAGTACTTC CASSLVRGPLYEQYF TRBV11-2 TRBD1 TRBJ2-7 NA
TGTGCCTGGAGTTCGGGACAGGGTGCAACTAATGAAAAACTGTTTTTT CAWSSGQGATNEKLFF TRBV30 TRBD1 TRBJ1-4 NA
TGTGCCAGCAGTGCAGAAATTTATGGCTACACCTTC CASSAEIYGYTF TRBV2 NA TRBJ1-2 NA
TGTGCCAGTAGTATATTTCCGGGACAGGGGAGGAACACTGAAGCTTTCTTT CASSIFPGQGRNTEAFF TRBV19 TRBD1 TRBJ1-1 NA
TGTGCCAGCAGCGTCCTCCGCGCTGAAGCTTTCTTT CASSVLRAEAFF TRBV9 NA TRBJ1-1 NA
TGTGCCAGTAGTGTGCAGGGGGCCAACACCGGGGAGCTGTTTTTT CASSVQGANTGELFF TRBV19 TRBD1 TRBJ2-2 NA